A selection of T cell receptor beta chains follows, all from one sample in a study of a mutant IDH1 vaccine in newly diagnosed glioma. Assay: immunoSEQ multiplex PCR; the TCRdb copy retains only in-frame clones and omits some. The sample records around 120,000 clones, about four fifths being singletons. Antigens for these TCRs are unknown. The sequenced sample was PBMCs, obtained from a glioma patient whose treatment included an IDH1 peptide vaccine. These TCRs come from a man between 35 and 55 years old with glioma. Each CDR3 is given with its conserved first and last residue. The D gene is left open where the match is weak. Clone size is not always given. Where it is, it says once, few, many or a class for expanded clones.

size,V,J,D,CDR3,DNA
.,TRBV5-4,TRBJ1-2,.,CASSPQGFDYGYTF,TGTGCCAGCAGCCCACAGGGTTTTGACTATGGCTACACCTTC
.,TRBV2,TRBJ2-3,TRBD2,CASSERAGATDTQYF,TGTGCCAGCAGTGAACGGGCGGGAGCAACAGATACGCAGTATTTT
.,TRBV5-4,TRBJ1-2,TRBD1,CASSYRDRAYGYTF,TGTGCCAGCAGCTACCGGGACAGGGCCTATGGCTACACCTTC
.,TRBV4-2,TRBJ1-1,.,CASSLKFGNTEAFF,TGTGCCAGCAGCCTAAAGTTCGGTAACACTGAAGCTTTCTTT
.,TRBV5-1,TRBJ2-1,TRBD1,CASIQGISYNEQFF,TGCGCCAGCATACAGGGGATTTCCTACAATGAGCAGTTCTTC
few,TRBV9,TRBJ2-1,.,CASSVGLASNEQFF,TGTGCCAGCAGCGTAGGGCTAGCAAGCAATGAGCAGTTCTTC
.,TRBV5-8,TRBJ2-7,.,CASSLIQGRAYEQYF,TGTGCCAGCAGCTTAATACAGGGTAGGGCCTACGAGCAGTACTTC
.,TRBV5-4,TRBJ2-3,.,CASRGRDTDTQYF,TGTGCCAGCCGGGGTAGGGACACAGATACGCAGTATTTT
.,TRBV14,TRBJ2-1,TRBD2,CASSQARTLAGGNEQFF,TGTGCCAGCAGCCAAGCACGGACACTAGCGGGGGGTAATGAGCAGTTCTTC
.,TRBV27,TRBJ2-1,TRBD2,CASSFWSGGTGYNEQFF,TGTGCCAGCAGTTTCTGGTCGGGGGGAACGGGCTACAATGAGCAGTTCTTC
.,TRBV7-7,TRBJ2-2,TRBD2,CASSVSGGPTGELFF,TGTGCTAGCAGCGTAAGCGGGGGACCCACCGGGGAGCTGTTTTTT
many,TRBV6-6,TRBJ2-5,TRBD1,CASRGTGGQETQYF,TGTGCCAGCAGAGGGACAGGGGGCCAAGAGACCCAGTACTTC
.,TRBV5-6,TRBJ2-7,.,CASSLNGVYEQYF,TGTGCCAGCAGCTTAAACGGCGTCTACGAGCAGTACTTC
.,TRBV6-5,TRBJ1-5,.,CASSTGNGNQPQHF,TGTGCCAGCAGCACAGGGAACGGGAATCAGCCCCAGCATTTT
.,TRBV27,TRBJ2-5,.,CASSLRRDRRAETQYF,TGTGCCAGCAGTTTACGACGGGACCGGAGGGCTGAGACCCAGTACTTC
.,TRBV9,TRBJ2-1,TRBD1,CASSPEEGQGAYEQFF,TGTGCCAGCAGCCCTGAGGAGGGACAGGGGGCCTATGAGCAGTTCTTC
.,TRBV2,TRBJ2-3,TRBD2,CASIREIKMGLAGRTDTQYF,TGTGCCAGCATTAGGGAGATTAAAATGGGACTAGCGGGGAGAACAGATACGCAGTATTTT
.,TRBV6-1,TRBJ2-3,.,CASRPGTSTNTQYF,TGTGCCAGCAGACCAGGGACCAGCACCAATACGCAGTATTTT
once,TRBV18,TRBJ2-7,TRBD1,CASSPRTGAPYEQYF,TGTGCCAGCTCACCCAGGACAGGGGCCCCCTACGAGCAGTACTTC
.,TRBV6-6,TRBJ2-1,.,CATEPGREPSYNEQFF,TGTGCCACCGAACCCGGCCGCGAGCCCTCCTACAATGAGCAGTTCTTC